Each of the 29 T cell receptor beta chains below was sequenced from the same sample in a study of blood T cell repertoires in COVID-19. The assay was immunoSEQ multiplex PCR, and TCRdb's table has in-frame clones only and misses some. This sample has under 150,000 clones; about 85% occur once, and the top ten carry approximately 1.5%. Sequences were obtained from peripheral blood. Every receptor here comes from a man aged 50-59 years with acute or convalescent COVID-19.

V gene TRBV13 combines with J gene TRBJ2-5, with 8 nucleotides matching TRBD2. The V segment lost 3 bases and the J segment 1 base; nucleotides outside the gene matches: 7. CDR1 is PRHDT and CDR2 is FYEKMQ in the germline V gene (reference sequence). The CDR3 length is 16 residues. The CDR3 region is CASSLGSGDFQETQYF. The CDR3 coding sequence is TGTGCCAGCAGCTTGGGTAGCGGGGACTTCCAAGAGACCCAGTACTTC.

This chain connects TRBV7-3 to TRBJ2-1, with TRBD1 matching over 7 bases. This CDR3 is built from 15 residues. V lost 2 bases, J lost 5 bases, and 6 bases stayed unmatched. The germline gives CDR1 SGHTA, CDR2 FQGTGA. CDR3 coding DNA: TGTGCCAGCAGCTTAGGGATACAGGGGAACAATGAGCAGTTCTTC. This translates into CASSLGIQGNNEQFF. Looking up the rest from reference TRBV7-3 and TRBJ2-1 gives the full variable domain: GAGVSQTPSNKVTEKGKYVELRCDPISGHTALYWYRQSLGQGPEFLIYFQGTGAADDSGLPNDRFFAVRPEGSVSTLKIQRTERGDSAVYLCASSLGIQGNNEQFFGPGTRLTVL.

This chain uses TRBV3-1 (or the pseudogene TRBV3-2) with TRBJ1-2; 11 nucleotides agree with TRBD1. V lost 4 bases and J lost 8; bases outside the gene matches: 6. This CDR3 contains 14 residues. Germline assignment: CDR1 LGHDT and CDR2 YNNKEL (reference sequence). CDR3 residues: CASSPGQGAWGYTF. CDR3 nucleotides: TGTGCCAGCAGCCCTGGACAGGGGGCGTGGGGCTACACCTTC.

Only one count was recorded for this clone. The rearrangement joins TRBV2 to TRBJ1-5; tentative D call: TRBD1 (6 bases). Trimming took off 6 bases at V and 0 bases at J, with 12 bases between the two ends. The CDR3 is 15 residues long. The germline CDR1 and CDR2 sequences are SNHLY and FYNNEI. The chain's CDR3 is CASRRYRDSNQPQHF. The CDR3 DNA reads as TGTGCCAGCAGGCGATACAGGGATAGCAATCAGCCCCAGCATTTT.

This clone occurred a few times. The CDR3 here is CASSSGNTIYF. CDR3 bases: TGTGCCAGCAGTTCAGGAAACACCATATATTTT. The chain employs TRBV5-5 and TRBJ1-3; D is unclear. The V gene's germline CDR1 is SGHKS and CDR2 YYEKEE (reference sequence). The CDR3 extends over 11 amino acids. Trimming took 5 bases from V and 4 from J, leaving 4 bases between them.

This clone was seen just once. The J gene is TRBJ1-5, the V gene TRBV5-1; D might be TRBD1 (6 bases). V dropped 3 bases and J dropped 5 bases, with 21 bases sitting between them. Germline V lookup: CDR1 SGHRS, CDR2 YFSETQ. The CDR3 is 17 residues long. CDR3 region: CASSSLLAGAVDQPQHF. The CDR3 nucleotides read TGCGCCAGCAGCTCCCTACTTGCAGGGGCGGTCGATCAGCCCCAGCATTTT.

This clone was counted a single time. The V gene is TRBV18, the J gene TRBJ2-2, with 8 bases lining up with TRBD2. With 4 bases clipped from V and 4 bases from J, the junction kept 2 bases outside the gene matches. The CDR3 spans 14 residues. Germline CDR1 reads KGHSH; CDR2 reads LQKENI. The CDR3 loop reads CASSRGGRTGELFF. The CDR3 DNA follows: TGTGCCAGCTCACGCGGGGGGCGCACCGGGGAGCTGTTTTTT.

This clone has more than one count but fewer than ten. CDR3 sequence reads: CASSQGPGPYGYTF. CDR3 sequence (DNA): TGCGCCAGCAGCCAAGGGCCAGGGCCCTATGGCTACACCTTC. V is TRBV4-1 and J is TRBJ1-2; D is perhaps TRBD1 (5 bases). CDR3 length equals 14 residues. Trimming removed 1 base from V and 4 bases from J, with 10 bases in between. From germline, CDR1 is MGHRA and CDR2 YSYEKL.

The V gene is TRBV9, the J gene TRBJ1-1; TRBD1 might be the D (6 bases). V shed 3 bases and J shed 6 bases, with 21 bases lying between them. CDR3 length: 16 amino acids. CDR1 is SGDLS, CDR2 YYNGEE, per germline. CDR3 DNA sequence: TGTGCCAGCAGCGAGGGGATATCCAGGGGTAACGCTGAAGCTTTCTTT. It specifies CASSEGISRGNAEAFF. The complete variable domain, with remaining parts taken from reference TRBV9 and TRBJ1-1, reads DSGVTQTPKHLITATGQRVTLRCSPRSGDLSVYWYQQSLDQGLQFLIQYYNGEERAKGNILERFSAQQFPDLHSELNLSSLELGDSALYFCASSEGISRGNAEAFFGQGTRLTVV.

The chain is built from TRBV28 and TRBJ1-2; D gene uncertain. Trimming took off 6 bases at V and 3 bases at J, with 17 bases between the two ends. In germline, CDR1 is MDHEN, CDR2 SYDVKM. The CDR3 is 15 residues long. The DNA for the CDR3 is TGTGCCAGCAGCCCTTACGCAGCCCGGGACTATGGCTACACCTTC. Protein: CASSPYAARDYGYTF.

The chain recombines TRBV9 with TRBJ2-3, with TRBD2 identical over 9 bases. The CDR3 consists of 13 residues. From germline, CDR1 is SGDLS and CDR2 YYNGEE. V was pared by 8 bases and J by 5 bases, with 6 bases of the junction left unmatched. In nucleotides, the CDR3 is TGTGCCAGGAAGCGGGGGGCCGAAGATACGCAGTATTTT. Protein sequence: CARKRGAEDTQYF.

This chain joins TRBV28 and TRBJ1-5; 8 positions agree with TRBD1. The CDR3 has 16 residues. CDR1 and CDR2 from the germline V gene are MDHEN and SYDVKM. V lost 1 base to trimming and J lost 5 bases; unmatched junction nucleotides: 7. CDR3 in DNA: TGTGCCAGCAGTTTATTTTCCGGGACAGGATATCAGCCCCAGCATTTT. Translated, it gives CASSLFSGTGYQPQHF.

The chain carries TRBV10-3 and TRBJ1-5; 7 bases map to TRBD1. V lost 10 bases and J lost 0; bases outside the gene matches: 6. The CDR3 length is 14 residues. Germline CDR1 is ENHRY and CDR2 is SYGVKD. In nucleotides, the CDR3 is TGTGCCACGCAGGGGGGTTATAGCAATCAGCCCCAGCATTTT. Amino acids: CATQGGYSNQPQHF.

This chain's CDR3 is CASSYFRADSFYGYTF. DNA of the CDR3: TGTGCCAGCAGTTACTTCAGGGCGGACAGCTTCTATGGCTACACCTTC. The chain recombines TRBV6-5 with TRBJ1-2, with a tentative D call TRBD1 (6 bases). The length of the CDR3 is 16 residues. CDR1 MNHEY and CDR2 SVGAGI come from the germline V gene. The germline V and J ends were trimmed by 1 base and 4 bases, with 16 bases remaining between them.

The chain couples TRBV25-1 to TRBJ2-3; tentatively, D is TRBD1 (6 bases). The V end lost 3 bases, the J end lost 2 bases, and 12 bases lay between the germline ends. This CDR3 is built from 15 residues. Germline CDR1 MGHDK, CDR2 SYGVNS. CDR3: CASSDHREVTDTQYF. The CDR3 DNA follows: TGTGCCAGCAGTGATCACAGGGAAGTCACAGATACGCAGTATTTT. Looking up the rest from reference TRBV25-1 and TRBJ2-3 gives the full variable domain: EADIYQTPRYLVIGTGKKITLECSQTMGHDKMYWYQQDPGMELHLIHYSYGVNSTEKGDLSSESTVSRIRTEHFPLTLESARPSHTSQYLCASSDHREVTDTQYFGPGTRLTVL.

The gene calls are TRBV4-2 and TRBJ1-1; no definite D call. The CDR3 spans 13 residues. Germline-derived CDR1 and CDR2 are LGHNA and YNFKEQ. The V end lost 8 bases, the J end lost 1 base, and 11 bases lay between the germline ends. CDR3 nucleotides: TGTGCCAGCCGGTTCGCGGCGAACACTGAAGCTTTCTTT. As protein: CASRFAANTEAFF.

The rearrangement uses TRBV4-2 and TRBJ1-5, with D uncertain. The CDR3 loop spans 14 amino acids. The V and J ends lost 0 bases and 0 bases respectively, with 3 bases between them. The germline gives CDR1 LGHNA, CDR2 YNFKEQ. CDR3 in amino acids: CASSQDSSNQPQHF. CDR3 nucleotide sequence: TGTGCCAGCAGCCAAGACAGTAGCAATCAGCCCCAGCATTTT.

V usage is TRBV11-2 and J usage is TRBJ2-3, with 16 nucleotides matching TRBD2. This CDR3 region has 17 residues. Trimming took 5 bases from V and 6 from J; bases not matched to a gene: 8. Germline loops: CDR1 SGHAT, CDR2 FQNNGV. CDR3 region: CASSQGTSGGAWDTQYF. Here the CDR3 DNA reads TGTGCCAGCAGCCAGGGGACTAGCGGGGGGGCGTGGGATACGCAGTATTTT.

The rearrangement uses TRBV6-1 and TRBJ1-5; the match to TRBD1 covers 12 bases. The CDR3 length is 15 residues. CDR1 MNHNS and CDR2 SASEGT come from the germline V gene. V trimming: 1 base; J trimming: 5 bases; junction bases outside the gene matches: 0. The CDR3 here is CASSEGDRGHQPQHF. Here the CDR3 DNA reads TGTGCCAGCAGTGAAGGGGACAGGGGGCATCAGCCCCAGCATTTT.

The CDR3 sequence is CAWIAGQANSPLHF. The CDR3 nucleotides are TGTGCCTGGATTGCGGGACAGGCGAATTCACCCCTCCACTTT. This sequence joins TRBV30 and TRBJ1-6; 8 nucleotides match TRBD1. Germline CDR1 and CDR2: GTSNPN and SVGIG (reference sequence). V trimming: 4 bases; J trimming: 7 bases; junction bases outside the gene matches: 6. This CDR3 has 14 amino acids.

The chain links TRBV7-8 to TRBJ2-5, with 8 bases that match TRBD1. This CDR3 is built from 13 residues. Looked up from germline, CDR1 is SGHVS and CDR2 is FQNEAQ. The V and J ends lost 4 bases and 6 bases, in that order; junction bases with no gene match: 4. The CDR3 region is CASSSRQGKTQYF. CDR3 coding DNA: TGTGCCAGCAGCTCGAGACAGGGGAAGACCCAGTACTTC.

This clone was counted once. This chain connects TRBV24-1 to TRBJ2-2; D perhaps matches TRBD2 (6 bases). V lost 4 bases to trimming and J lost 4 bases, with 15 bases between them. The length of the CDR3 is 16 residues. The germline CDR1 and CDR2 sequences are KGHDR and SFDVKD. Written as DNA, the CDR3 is TGTGCCACCAGTGACAACATCGGGGGAAGCACCGGGGAGCTGTTTTTT. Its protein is CATSDNIGGSTGELFF.

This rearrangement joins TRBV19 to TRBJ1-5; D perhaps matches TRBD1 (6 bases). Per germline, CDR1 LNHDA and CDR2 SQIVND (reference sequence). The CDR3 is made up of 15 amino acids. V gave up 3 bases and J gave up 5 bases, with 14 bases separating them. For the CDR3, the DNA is TGTGCCAGTAGTATGTCGGGGACACTTTATCAGCCCCAGCATTTT. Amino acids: CASSMSGTLYQPQHF.

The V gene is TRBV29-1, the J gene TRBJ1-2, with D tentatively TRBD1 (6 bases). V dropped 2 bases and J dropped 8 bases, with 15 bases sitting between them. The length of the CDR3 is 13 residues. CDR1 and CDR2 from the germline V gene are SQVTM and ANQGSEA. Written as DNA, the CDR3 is TGCAGCGTTGAAATCGTGGCAGGGGCCGGCTACACCTTC. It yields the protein CSVEIVAGAGYTF.

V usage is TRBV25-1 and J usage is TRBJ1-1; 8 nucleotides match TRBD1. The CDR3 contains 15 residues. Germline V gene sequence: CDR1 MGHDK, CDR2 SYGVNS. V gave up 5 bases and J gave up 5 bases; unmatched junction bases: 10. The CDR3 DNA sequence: TGTGCCAGCAGTCCGTCCGGACAGGGAAAGACTGAAGCTTTCTTT. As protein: CASSPSGQGKTEAFF.

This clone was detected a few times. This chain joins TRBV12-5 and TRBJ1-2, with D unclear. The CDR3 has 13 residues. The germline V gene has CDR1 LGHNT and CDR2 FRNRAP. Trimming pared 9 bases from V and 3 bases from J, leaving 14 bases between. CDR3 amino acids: CASGRGRDYGYTF. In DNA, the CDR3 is TGTGCTAGCGGCCGCGGGAGGGACTATGGCTACACCTTC.

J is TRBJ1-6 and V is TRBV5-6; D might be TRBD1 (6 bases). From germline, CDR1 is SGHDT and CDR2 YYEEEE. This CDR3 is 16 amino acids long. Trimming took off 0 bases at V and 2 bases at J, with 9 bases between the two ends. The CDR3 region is CASSLVGGTYNSPLHF. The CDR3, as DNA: TGTGCCAGCAGCTTGGTAGGGGGTACCTATAATTCACCCCTCCACTTT.

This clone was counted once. CDR3 sequence (DNA): TGTGCCAGCAGCCAAGGGGGACTAGCGGGGAGAAGCACAGATACGCAGTATTTT. Translating it yields CASSQGGLAGRSTDTQYF. The chain couples TRBV4-2 to TRBJ2-3, with 13 positions matching TRBD2. Trimming cost V 1 base and J 0 bases; bases outside gene matches: 4. Germline-derived CDR1 and CDR2 are LGHNA and YNFKEQ. The CDR3 runs 18 residues.

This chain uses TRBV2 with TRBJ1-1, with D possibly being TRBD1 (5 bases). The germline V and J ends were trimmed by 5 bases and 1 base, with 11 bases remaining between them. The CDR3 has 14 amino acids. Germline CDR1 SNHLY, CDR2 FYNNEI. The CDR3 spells CASSSQGENTEAFF. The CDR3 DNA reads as TGTGCCAGCAGTTCTCAGGGCGAGAACACTGAAGCTTTCTTT.